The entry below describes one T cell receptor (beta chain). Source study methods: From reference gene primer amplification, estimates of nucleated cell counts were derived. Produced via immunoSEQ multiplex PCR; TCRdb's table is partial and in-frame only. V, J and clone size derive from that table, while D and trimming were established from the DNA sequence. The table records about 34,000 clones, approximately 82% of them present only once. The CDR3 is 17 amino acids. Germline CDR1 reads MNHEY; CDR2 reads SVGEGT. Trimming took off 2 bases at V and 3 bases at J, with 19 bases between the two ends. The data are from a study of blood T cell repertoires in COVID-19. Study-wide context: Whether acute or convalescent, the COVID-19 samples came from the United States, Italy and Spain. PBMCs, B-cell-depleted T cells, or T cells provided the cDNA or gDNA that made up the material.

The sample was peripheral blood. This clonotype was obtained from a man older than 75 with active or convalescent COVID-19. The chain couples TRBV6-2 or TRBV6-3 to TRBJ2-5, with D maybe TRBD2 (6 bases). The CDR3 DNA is TGTGCCAGCAGTTACCAGTCCCCCGCGGGGACGAAAGAGACCCAGTACTTC. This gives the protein CASSYQSPAGTKETQYF.